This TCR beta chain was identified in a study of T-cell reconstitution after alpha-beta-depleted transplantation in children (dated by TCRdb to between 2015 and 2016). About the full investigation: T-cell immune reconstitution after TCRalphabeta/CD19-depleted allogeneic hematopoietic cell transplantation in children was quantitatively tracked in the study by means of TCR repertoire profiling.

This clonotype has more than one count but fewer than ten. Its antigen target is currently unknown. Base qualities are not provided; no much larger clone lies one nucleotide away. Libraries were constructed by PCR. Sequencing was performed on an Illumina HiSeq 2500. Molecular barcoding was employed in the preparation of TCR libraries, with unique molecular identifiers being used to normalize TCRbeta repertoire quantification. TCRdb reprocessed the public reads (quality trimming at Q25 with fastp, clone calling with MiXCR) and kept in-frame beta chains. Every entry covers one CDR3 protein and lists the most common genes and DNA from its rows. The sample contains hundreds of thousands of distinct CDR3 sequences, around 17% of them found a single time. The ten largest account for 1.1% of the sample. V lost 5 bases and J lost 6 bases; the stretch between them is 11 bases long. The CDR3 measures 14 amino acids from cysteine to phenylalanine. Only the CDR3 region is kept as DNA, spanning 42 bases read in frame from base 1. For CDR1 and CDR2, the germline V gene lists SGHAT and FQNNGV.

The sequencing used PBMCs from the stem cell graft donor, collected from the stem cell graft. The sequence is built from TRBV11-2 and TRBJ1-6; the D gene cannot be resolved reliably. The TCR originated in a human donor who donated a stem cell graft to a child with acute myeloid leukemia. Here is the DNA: TGTGCCAGCAGCCCGCCTGGGGTTAATTCACCCCTCCACTTT. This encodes CASSPPGVNSPLHF. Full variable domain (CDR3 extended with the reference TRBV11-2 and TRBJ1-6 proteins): EAGVAQSPRYKIIEKRQSVAFWCNPISGHATLYWYQQILGQGPKLLIQFQNNGVVDDSQLPKDRFSAERLKGVDSTLKIQPAKLEDSAVYLCASSPPGVNSPLHFGNGTRLTVT.